This T cell receptor (beta chain) was recorded in a study of cytomegalovirus exposure and HLA in healthy donors. This clone was seen just once. The study ran its PCR with 60 Vbeta and 13 Jbeta primers. Sequencing used immunoSEQ multiplex PCR; TCRdb keeps in-frame clones, though not all of them. The repertoire holds around 90,000 clones, with 78% as singletons. The receptor was derived from a middle-aged woman in good health and CMV-seronegative. The sample comprised PBMCs.

The CDR3 spells CASSSLGTGSLVKETQYF. Written as DNA, the CDR3 is TGTGCCAGCAGTTCCCTAGGGACAGGTAGTTTGGTAAAGGAGACCCAGTACTTC. The gene calls are TRBV25-1 and TRBJ2-5, with 8 bases lining up with TRBD1. The trim removed 5 bases at V and 5 bases at J, leaving 19 bases unmatched. This CDR3 is 18 amino acids long. From germline, CDR1 is MGHDK and CDR2 SYGVNS.